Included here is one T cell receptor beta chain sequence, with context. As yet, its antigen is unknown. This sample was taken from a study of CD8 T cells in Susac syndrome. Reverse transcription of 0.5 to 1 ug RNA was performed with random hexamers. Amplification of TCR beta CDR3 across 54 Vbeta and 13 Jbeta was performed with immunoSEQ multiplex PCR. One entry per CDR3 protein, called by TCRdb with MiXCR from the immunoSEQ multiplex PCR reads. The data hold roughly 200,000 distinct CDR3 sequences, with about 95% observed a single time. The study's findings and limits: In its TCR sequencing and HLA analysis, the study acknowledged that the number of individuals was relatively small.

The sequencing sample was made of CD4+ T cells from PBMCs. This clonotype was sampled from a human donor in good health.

As DNA, the CDR3 is TGCGCCAGCAGCTTGGAAGGGGCGCGAGGAGATACGCAGTATTTT. It specifies CASSLEGARGDTQYF. This chain uses TRBV5-1 with TRBJ2-3, with D maybe TRBD1 (5 bases). The CDR3 length is 15 residues. The germline V gene has CDR1 SGHRS and CDR2 YFSETQ. Trimming left V 0 bases short and J 5 bases short, with 13 bases between.